This T cell receptor (beta chain) derives from a study of post-analysis software for immune sequencing data. This CDR3 has 18 amino acids. The germline V gene encodes CDR1 MNHNS and CDR2 SASEGT. V was pared by 3 bases and J by 0 bases, with 21 bases between. Details on this clonotype: The antigen is not known.

General study findings and limits: TRBV5-6, TRBV5-1 and TRBV20-1 were among several TRBV segments more frequent in patients than controls.

TCR beta cDNA libraries had unique molecular identifiers. From the PCR reads, TCRdb called clonotypes with MiXCR, one entry per CDR3 protein. The sample comprises about 620,000 distinct CDR3 sequences, about 40% of which are singletons, and approximately 1.7% rests with the top ten. The source of this sequence is a girl between 10 and 17 years old with multiple sclerosis. Sequences were obtained from blood. The chain has TRBV6-1 and TRBJ2-7, with D tentatively TRBD1 (5 bases). In DNA, the CDR3 is TGTGCCAGCAGTGAGTCTCAGGGAAAGACCTATTTCTCCTACGAGCAGTACTTC. Amino acid sequence: CASSESQGKTYFSYEQYF.